This T cell receptor beta chain is drawn from a study of blood T cell repertoires in COVID-19. Study in general: Acute-phase and convalescent COVID-19 samples originated in the United States, Italy and Spain.

Produced via immunoSEQ multiplex PCR; TCRdb's table is partial and in-frame only. Altogether 150,000 to 200,000 clones are present, 82% being singletons, with the ten largest covering roughly 5%. Trimming removed 4 bases from V and 6 bases from J; junction bases left unmatched: 11. Germline V gene data show CDR1 as SGHRS and CDR2 as YFSETQ. The CDR3 contains 16 residues. This TCR was sampled from a woman under 40 with acute or convalescent COVID-19. The chain combines TRBV5-1 with TRBJ2-3; TRBD1 matches 10 bases. Material: peripheral blood. CDR3 sequence: CASSIKPGQGWDTQYF. As DNA, the CDR3 is TGCGCCAGCAGCATAAAGCCGGGACAGGGGTGGGATACGCAGTATTTT.